Following are 7 T cell receptor beta chains from one sample sequenced in a study of regulatory T cells in long-lasting Graves disease. Time point denoted: persistent/refractory GD, antithyroid drugs over 5 years with positive TRAb. From RNA extracted from PBMCs, the TCR library was made. Both iRepertoire HTBI primers and Arm-PCR of CDR3 regions were used to build the TCR beta libraries. TCRdb used MiXCR to reprocess the multiplex PCR reads, holding one entry per CDR3 protein. The table includes about 470,000 distinct CDR3 sequences, less than 25% detected once. The sequencing here drew on peripheral blood mononuclear cells (PBMCs), taken when the disease was refractory, from a patient treated with antithyroid drugs. Receptors were obtained from a female donor with Graves disease.

The rearrangement links TRBV20-1 to TRBJ2-7, with D unclear. The germline V gene has CDR1 DFQATT and CDR2 SNEGSKA (reference sequence). V was trimmed by 1 base and J by 0 bases, leaving 7 bases between them. The CDR3 loop spans 13 amino acids. CDR3: CSARVASSYEQYF. CDR3 bases: TGCAGTGCTAGAGTGGCCAGCTCCTACGAGCAGTACTTC.

The V and J genes are TRBV9 and TRBJ1-2; 9 bases align to TRBD1. The CDR3 has 15 residues. V lost 0 bases to trimming and J lost 5 bases; unmatched junction nucleotides: 5. CDR1 is SGDLS, CDR2 YYNGEE, per germline. The CDR3 is CASSVEGTGSYGYTF. CDR3 in DNA: TGTGCCAGCAGCGTAGAGGGGACAGGGAGTTATGGCTACACCTTC. The whole variable domain, remainder taken from reference TRBV9 and TRBJ1-2, is DSGVTQTPKHLITATGQRVTLRCSPRSGDLSVYWYQQSLDQGLQFLIQYYNGEERAKGNILERFSAQQFPDLHSELNLSSLELGDSALYFCASSVEGTGSYGYTFGSGTRLTVV.

This clonotype was recorded at least ten times. This rearrangement joins TRBV3-1 to TRBJ1-1; D is unresolved. The length of the CDR3 is 13 residues. V lost 0 bases, J lost 5 bases, and 7 bases lay in between. CDR1 and CDR2 from the germline V gene are LGHDT and YNNKEL (reference sequence). CDR3 amino acids: CASSQERRTEAFF. The CDR3 bases are TGTGCCAGCAGCCAAGAGAGGAGGACTGAAGCTTTCTTT.

The chain employs TRBV28 and TRBJ1-5, with D possibly TRBD1 on 5 matching bases. The CDR3 consists of 15 residues. Trimming removed 3 bases at V and 2 bases at J, with 11 bases between. CDR1 is MDHEN and CDR2 is SYDVKM in the germline V gene. The CDR3 loop is CASSLGLTGNQPQHF. The CDR3 DNA is TGTGCCAGCAGTTTGGGGCTGACAGGCAATCAGCCCCAGCATTTT.

This clonotype has just a few counts. The rearrangement links TRBV5-1 to TRBJ1-2; tentative D call: TRBD1 (6 bases). The CDR3 runs 13 residues. Looked up from germline, CDR1 is SGHRS and CDR2 is YFSETQ. Trimming shortened V by 7 bases and J by 5 bases, and 15 bases separated the two germline ends. Here the CDR3 DNA reads TGCGCCAGCGGCCCGGGACAATTTTATGGCTACACCTTC. Protein product: CASGPGQFYGYTF.

As concerns this clonotype: A clone one base away is much larger, so this may be a read error. The chain couples TRBV6-2 or TRBV6-3 to TRBJ2-7, with D possibly TRBD1 on 6 matching bases. Trimming cost V 5 bases and J 5 bases, with 16 bases left between them. The CDR3 has 14 amino acids. Germline V gives CDR1 MNHEY, CDR2 SVGEGT. The DNA of the CDR3 is TGTGCCAGCAGTGCCGGGACAAAAAGCCACGAGCAGTACTTC. Translated, it gives CASSAGTKSHEQYF.

CDR3 sequence: CASSRGGTGPSGANVLTF. The CDR3 coding sequence is TGTGCCAGCAGCAGGGGGGGGACGGGGCCTTCTGGGGCCAACGTCCTGACTTTC. The rearrangement uses TRBV6-4 and TRBJ2-6; TRBD1 or TRBD2 may be the D gene (7 bases each). Trimming shortened V by 6 bases and J by 1 base, and 19 bases separated the two germline ends. The CDR3 runs 18 residues. Germline lookup yields CDR1 MRHNA and CDR2 SNTAGT.